This T cell receptor (beta chain) emerged from a study of persistence of HIV-infected CD4 T cells. The V gene end was trimmed by 3 bases and the J gene end by 1 base; junction bases not matched to a gene: 8. CDR3 length: 17 amino acids. Germline values: CDR1 MNHNS, CDR2 SASEGT. With regard to this clone: Its antigen is undetermined.

Cells were stimulated nonspecifically with anti-CD3/anti-CD28 magnetic beads. CD4+ T cells upregulating both CD40 ligand and CD69 were sorted as responding cells. PBMCs were depleted of CD8+ T cells before stimulation. Findings and limits, study-wide: TCRbeta richness was lower in CMV- and Gag-responding cells than in anti-CD3/anti-CD28-responding cells. Degenerate expanded CDR3beta sequences were enriched among CMV- and Gag-responding cells.

The immunoSEQ assay was version 4, run in survey mode. The method was immunoSEQ multiplex PCR; TCRdb's version includes in-frame clones alone and lacks a portion of them. This table holds tens of thousands of clones, 88% found once. The chain couples TRBV6-1 to TRBJ2-1; 8 bases align to TRBD1. The starting material was CD4+ T cells sorted from PBMCs after roughly 18-hour stimulation, obtained from a patient who received antiretroviral therapy. The origin of this receptor is an adult woman with HIV who was CMV-seropositive. The CDR3 sequence: CASSERQGPLSYNEQFF. CDR3 DNA: TGTGCCAGCAGTGAGAGACAGGGGCCCCTATCCTACAATGAGCAGTTCTTC.